This T cell receptor (beta chain) was sequenced in a study of monozygotic twins with inflammatory bowel disease (dated by TCRdb to the late 2010s). For the study in its entirety: The complete study included about 28 monozygotic twin pairs: 19 IBD-discordant Danish pairs and nine German pairs, of which four were IBD-concordant and five were IBD-discordant. Disease-associated traits were sought mainly through comparisons between IBD patients and their genetically identical healthy co-twins within discordant pairs. Each individual had, on average, about 151 000 unique TCRalpha sequences and 181 000 unique TCRbeta sequences available for analysis. Broad study findings and their caveats: Fewer clonotypes were shared with other individuals by IBD patients than by healthy twins, most markedly in patients showing signs of disease activity. Repertoire similarity did not differ between concordant and discordant twins, possibly due to limited statistical power. No single strong signal or clonotype linked to IBD turned up in the results, so the idea that one exists was not supported. The analysis was unable to tell different T cell subtypes apart. TCRbeta repertoire diversity, by inverse Simpson index, was decreased in IBD patients compared with their healthy co-twins. Because patients received different immunosuppressive treatments, the repertoires may have picked up extra background noise and variability between individuals.

CDR3 length: 12 amino acids, cysteine to phenylalanine. No DNA is given. CDR1 DFQATT and CDR2 SNEGSKA were looked up in the germline V gene (reference sequence). The library came from 5' RACE. The input for every TCR library was roughly 4,000 ng of total RNA. cDNA was synthesized with SMARTScribe reverse transcriptase in eight separate reactions per sample. Unique molecular identifiers containing a 6-nucleotide sample barcode were introduced through template switching during cDNA synthesis. Amplification of TCRalpha and TCRbeta cDNA involved two nested PCRs of around 16 and 10 cycles, and each PCR was followed by bead purification. Before amplification, the cDNA was treated with uracil DNA-glycosylase and purified using the QIAquick PCR purification kit. The second PCR added Illumina TruSeq-compatible adapters along with sample-specific barcodes. Library quality and concentration were assessed using TapeStation and Qubit, and 4.5 to 6.5 ng of each library was pooled. Sequencing of the pooled libraries was done on an Illumina HiSeq2500 single-index Rapid Run using custom sequencing primers and 2 x 100 bp reads. On the authors' methods: MiGEC version 1.2.6 was used for UMI-based consensus assembly to correct PCR and sequencing errors. MiXCR version 2.1.1 handled V(D)J alignment, clonotype assembly and CDR3 extraction. To normalise gene usage, clonotype sharing and MAIT/NKT TCR abundance, the analysis used the top 1000, 10 000 and 20 000 clonotypes per sample. Diversity was computed as the inverse Simpson index with the vegan R package after downsampling to 27 000 UMIs. Paired Mann-Whitney U tests on discordant twin pairs were used, with Benjamini-Hochberg multiple-testing correction. Each entry corresponds to one CDR3 protein sequence from reads that TCRdb reprocessed, and DNA is not given. It is TCRdb's table, rather than the study itself, that gives the V and J calls and clone size. The data table for this sample lists nearly 450,000 distinct CDR3 sequences. The biggest ten clones account for 2% to 3% of the sample.

From each donor, an approximately 2.5 ml peripheral blood sample was drawn into PAXgene tubes and stored at -80 degrees C. Without T cell sorting, total RNA was isolated from whole blood using the PAXgene blood miRNA kit on an automated QIAcube. Peripheral blood from monozygotic twin pairs, either concordant or discordant for inflammatory bowel disease, underwent deep TCRalpha and TCRbeta repertoire profiling that used unique molecular barcoding. Smoking habits were recorded for all twin pairs, and each individual was classified as a current, former or never smoker. In regard to this clonotype: Its antigen target is currently unknown.

The source material was blood. This receptor was obtained from a human donor with ulcerative colitis or Crohn's disease, or a healthy co-twin of an affected twin (not recorded which). The rearranged chain carries TRBV20-1 and TRBJ2-7; the TCRdb call, TRBD1, lacks DNA for checking. The CDR3 region has the sequence CSARRQAYEQYF.